The 27 T cell receptor beta chains in this list originate from one sample, sequenced in a study of T cells expressing NK-cell markers. Reanalyzing the 5' RACE reads, TCRdb keeps one entry per CDR3 protein, without DNA. Its table records around 550,000 distinct CDR3 sequences. The specimen was blood T cells: a sorted CD56 or NKG2C T cell subset, CD4+ or CD8+ T cells, or bulk PBMC T cells (not recorded which). The origin of the receptors is a man aged 18-30 years in good health.

This rearrangement joins TRBV11-2 to TRBJ2-1; TCRdb names TRBD2, which stays unverified in the absence of DNA. This CDR3 has 18 amino acids. From germline, CDR1 is SGHAT and CDR2 FQNNGV. This CDR3 is CASSLKGALMGGHNEQFF.

This chain connects TRBV12-3 or TRBV12-4 to TRBJ2-1; TCRdb's D call, TRBD2, is unchecked because there is no DNA. CDR3 length equals 18 residues. The CDR3 loop reads CASTPGLAGERDYNEQFF.

The chain combines TRBV2 with TRBJ2-5; TCRdb gives TRBD1 as the D gene, but with no DNA this cannot be confirmed. The V gene's germline CDR1 is SNHLY and CDR2 FYNNEI. The CDR3 is made up of 14 amino acids. CDR3 sequence reads: CASRFGGRQETQYF. Full variable domain (remainder filled in from reference TRBV2 and TRBJ2-5): EPEVTQTPSHQVTQMGQEVILRCVPISNHLYFYWYRQILGQKVEFLVSFYNNEISEKSEIFDDQFSVERPDGSNFTLKIRSTKLEDSAMYFCASRFGGRQETQYFGPGTRLLVL.

The rearrangement joins TRBV20-1 to TRBJ2-5. Germline values: CDR1 DFQATT, CDR2 SNEGSKA (reference sequence). The CDR3 totals 15 residues. CDR3 residues: CSAPKPHGRQETQYF.

The chain is built from TRBV6-5 and TRBJ1-4. This CDR3 region has 15 residues. Germline V CDR1 and CDR2: MNHEY, SVGAGI. The CDR3 sequence: CASSYGTATNEKLFF.

The chain uses TRBV12-3 or TRBV12-4 and TRBJ2-5. The CDR3 extends over 15 amino acids. CDR3 in amino acids: CASSPSGRSQETQYF.

V and J are TRBV12-3 or TRBV12-4 and TRBJ2-5; TCRdb lists TRBD1, though no DNA is available to test this call. CDR3 size: 16 residues. The chain's CDR3 is CASSPRTGADQETQYF.

This CDR3 reads CASSAYSGDSYNEQFF. V is TRBV12-3 or TRBV12-4 and J is TRBJ2-1. The CDR3 length is 16 residues.

The rearrangement uses TRBV28 and TRBJ1-2. CDR3 length: 13 residues. The germline CDR1 and CDR2 sequences are MDHEN and SYDVKM. The CDR3 here is CASSFGSGDGYTF.

The genes are TRBV24-1 and TRBJ2-5; TCRdb outputs TRBD1, but without DNA this stays unchecked. The CDR3 totals 14 residues. The germline CDR1 and CDR2 sequences are KGHDR and SFDVKD. The CDR3 protein is CATSERQKLETQYF.

The chain employs TRBV28 and TRBJ2-5; there is no DNA to check the TCRdb D call of TRBD1. The CDR3 consists of 17 residues. CDR1 MDHEN and CDR2 SYDVKM come from the germline V gene. The CDR3 is CASSSSEQGRYGETQYF.

This chain joins TRBV5-1 and TRBJ1-5; TCRdb selects TRBD1, and the lack of DNA leaves this call unchecked. This CDR3 has 16 residues. Germline CDR1 and CDR2: SGHRS and YFSETQ. The chain's CDR3 is CASSRQGDSGNQPQHF.

V is TRBV7-3 and J is TRBJ2-2; TCRdb's D gene call, TRBD2, goes unchecked for lack of DNA. The germline V gene has CDR1 SGHTA and CDR2 FQGTGA. There are 19 residues in the CDR3. The CDR3 loop is CASSLTVITEASVTGELFF.

The genes are TRBV29-1 and TRBJ2-1; TCRdb lists TRBD2, though no DNA is available to test this call. Germline V gene lookup returns CDR1 SQVTM and CDR2 ANQGSEA. The CDR3 contains 17 residues. The CDR3: CSVDGTSGGPSYNEQFF.

The J gene is TRBJ1-5, the V gene TRBV25-1; TCRdb indicates TRBD1, and absent DNA this call remains unverified. The CDR3 length is 15 residues. CDR1 is MGHDK, CDR2 SYGVNS, per germline. CDR3 in amino acids: CASSGDRGFNQPQHF.

The genes are TRBV20-1 and TRBJ1-2. Germline CDR1 is DFQATT and CDR2 is SNEGSKA (reference sequence). The CDR3 sequence is 16 residues long. The chain's CDR3 is CSSTGREEGANYGYTF.

The chain combines TRBV10-3 with TRBJ2-2; the TCRdb call, TRBD2, lacks DNA for checking. Germline-derived CDR1 and CDR2 are ENHRY and SYGVKD. This CDR3 is 13 amino acids long. The CDR3 sequence: CAGSGKNTGELFF.

The chain carries TRBV20-1 and TRBJ2-5; TCRdb proposes TRBD1, but this gene call is untestable without DNA. Per germline, CDR1 DFQATT and CDR2 SNEGSKA (reference sequence). This CDR3 region has 13 residues. CDR3 residues: CSAREGGQETQYF.

The chain combines TRBV20-1 with TRBJ2-1. CDR1 is DFQATT, CDR2 SNEGSKA, per germline (reference sequence). CDR3 size: 15 residues. Here the CDR3 reads CSAREDWSSYNEQFF.

This chain links TRBV12-3 or TRBV12-4 with TRBJ2-1. This CDR3 is built from 13 residues. The CDR3: CASRGWVDNEQFF.

The chain carries TRBV5-1 and TRBJ2-1; the D call from TCRdb, TRBD1, cannot be confirmed without DNA. The CDR3 totals 17 residues. Germline V CDR1 and CDR2: SGHRS, YFSETQ. CDR3 sequence: CASSLLGQESSYNEQFF.

This sequence joins TRBV6-5 and TRBJ2-7; TCRdb names TRBD2, which stays unverified in the absence of DNA. This CDR3 has 14 residues. From germline, CDR1 is MNHEY and CDR2 SVGAGI. The CDR3 is CASSYPAKTYEQYF.

V is TRBV7-8 and J is TRBJ2-5; TCRdb proposes TRBD1, but this gene call is untestable without DNA. Germline V gene data show CDR1 as SGHVS and CDR2 as FQNEAQ. This CDR3 contains 16 residues. The CDR3: CASRPFPASNQETQYF.

The chain carries TRBV3-1 and TRBJ2-5; TCRdb's D gene call, TRBD2, goes unchecked for lack of DNA. This CDR3 contains 16 residues. Per germline, CDR1 LGHDT and CDR2 YNNKEL (reference sequence). This CDR3 is CASSPLREAGEETQYF.

This chain links TRBV12-3 or TRBV12-4 with TRBJ1-5; as DNA is missing, the TRBD1 call by TCRdb cannot be tested. The CDR3 consists of 15 residues. This CDR3 reads CASSPATGGIQPQHF.

The chain has TRBV9 and TRBJ2-1; without DNA, the TCRdb call of TRBD2 cannot be checked. Per the germline V gene, CDR1 is SGDLS and CDR2 is YYNGEE. The CDR3 has 16 amino acids. The CDR3 reads CASSGGTSGSYNEQFF.

V and J are TRBV7-3 and TRBJ2-6; TCRdb gives TRBD1 as the D gene, but with no DNA this cannot be confirmed. CDR1 SGHTA and CDR2 FQGTGA come from the germline V gene. This CDR3 contains 18 residues. Here the CDR3 reads CASSQSGTGYSGANVLTF.